The 28 T cell receptor beta chains reported below all come from one sample, sequenced in a study of lung T cells in sarcoidosis with Löfgren's syndrome. TCRdb called the reads again in MiXCR, with one record for every CDR3 protein. Of fewer than 25,000 distinct CDR3 sequences in the sample, 21% were seen once. Specimen: CD4+ T cells from bronchoalveolar lavage. The receptors here all came from a human donor with sarcoidosis (Löfgren's syndrome or another form), or a control subject (not recorded which).

Sample share makes this clonotype medium-sized. The V call is TRBV6-6, the J call TRBJ2-1; 8 nucleotides align to TRBD2. The V gene end was trimmed by 0 bases and the J gene end by 4 bases; junction bases not matched to a gene: 11. CDR3 length: 18 residues. From germline, CDR1 is MNHNY and CDR2 SVGAGI (reference sequence). CDR3 region: CASSYSSAGGKGYNEQFF. The CDR3 DNA reads TGTGCCAGCAGTTACTCGAGTGCGGGGGGCAAAGGTTACAATGAGCAGTTCTTC.

As regards this clonotype: This may come from a read error, since a much larger clone is one base off. The chain has TRBV3-1 and TRBJ1-1; D is uncertain. CDR3 size: 13 residues. The V gene lost 8 bases and the J gene lost 0 bases, with 10 bases spanning the gap. Per the germline V gene, CDR1 is LGHDT and CDR2 is YNNKEL (reference sequence). The CDR3 sequence is CASSPVLNTEAFF. For the CDR3, the DNA is TGTGCCAGCTCCCCCGTATTGAACACTGAAGCTTTCTTT.

A note on this clonotype: At one end, the junction sequence differs from germline, possibly due to a read error. This chain connects TRBV11-2 to TRBJ2-1; D is perhaps TRBD1 (6 bases). The length of the CDR3 is 14 residues. Germline CDR1 SGHAT, CDR2 FQNNGV. The CDR3 protein is CVSSSDGQYNEQFF. CDR3 nucleotides: TGTGTCAGCAGCTCGGATGGACAGTACAATGAGCAGTTCTTC.

This clonotype was observed at least ten times. The gene calls are TRBV2 and TRBJ2-1; D is ambiguous. The CDR3 consists of 14 residues. CDR1 is SNHLY, CDR2 FYNNEI, per germline. Trimming shortened V by 1 base and J by 4 bases, and 8 bases separated the two germline ends. Here the CDR3 DNA reads TGTGCCAGCAGTGAAGTTGGGCAGTACAATGAGCAGTTCTTC. This gives the protein CASSEVGQYNEQFF.

This clonotype is labeled as medium-sized. The gene calls are TRBV2 and TRBJ2-1, with a tentative D call TRBD2 (6 bases). CDR3 size: 16 residues. Germline V gives CDR1 SNHLY, CDR2 FYNNEI. V was cut by 2 bases and J by 4 bases, with 15 bases left in between. The CDR3 DNA sequence: TGTGCCAGCAGTGAATTGCTGCGGGACTCTTACAATGAGCAGTTCTTC. Protein product: CASSELLRDSYNEQFF.

Comment on this clonotype: Possible read error: a much larger clone is one base away. The chain links TRBV5-4 to TRBJ1-6; no clear D gene. The CDR3 is 15 residues long. The V gene's germline CDR1 is SGHNT and CDR2 YYREEE (reference sequence). CDR3 in amino acids: CASSLAAVSNSPPHF. DNA for the CDR3: TGTGCCAGCAGCTTGGCCGCAGTCTCTAATTCACCCCCCCACTTT.

Of note for this clonotype: A read error may explain this, as a much larger clone is one base away. The V call is TRBV6-2 or TRBV6-3, the J call TRBJ2-1; D not resolved. V was pared by 11 bases and J by 0 bases, with 11 bases between. This CDR3 contains 13 residues. The germline CDR1 and CDR2 sequences are MNHEY and SVGEGT. The CDR3 here is CAAQRDSYNEQFF. CDR3 nucleotide sequence: TGTGCCGCCCAAAGGGACTCCTACAATGAGCAGTTCTTC.

The chain recombines TRBV14 with TRBJ1-1, with D tentatively TRBD1 (5 bases). The CDR3 length is 13 residues. Per the germline V gene, CDR1 is SGHDN and CDR2 is FVKESK. V gave up 4 bases and J gave up 8 bases, with 14 bases separating them. Written as DNA, the CDR3 is TGTGCCAGCAGCCTCCGGGACTCTCTCGAAGCTTTCTTT. Translating gives CASSLRDSLEAFF.

CDR3 loop: CAWKSGISYNEQFF. CDR3 DNA sequence: TGTGCCTGGAAAAGCGGTATCTCCTACAATGAGCAGTTCTTC. The chain couples TRBV30 to TRBJ2-1, with D maybe TRBD2 (5 bases). The V gene's germline CDR1 is GTSNPN and CDR2 SVGIG (reference sequence). CDR3 size: 14 residues. Trimming removed 4 bases from V and 0 bases from J, with 10 bases in between. Combining the CDR3 with reference TRBV30 and TRBJ2-1 gives the whole variable domain SQTIHQWPATLVQPVGSPLSLECTVEGTSNPNLYWYRQAAGRGLQLLFYSVGIGQISSEVPQNLSASRPQDRQFILSSKKLLLSDSGFYLCAWKSGISYNEQFFGPGTRLTVL.

In the case of this clonotype: A much larger clone is a single base away; this may be a read error. The CDR3 sequence is CASSLGDGAHEQYF. The CDR3 region has the DNA TGTGCCAGCAGTTTAGGGGACGGAGCCCACGAGCAGTACTTC. V and J are TRBV12-3 or TRBV12-4 and TRBJ2-7; D is perhaps TRBD1 or TRBD2 (5 bases each). Trimming took 1 base from V and 5 from J, leaving 12 bases between them. This CDR3 is built from 14 residues.

As regards this clonotype: The junction and the germline gene differ at one end; a read error may be behind it. J is TRBJ1-1 and V is TRBV7-9; D is unresolved. The CDR3 sequence is 17 residues long. Germline assignment: CDR1 SEHNR and CDR2 FQNEAQ (reference sequence). The CDR3 nucleotides read TGTGCCAGCAGCGCCCGCCTTTCGAGGGTCGTGAACACTGAAGCTTCCTTT. This translates into CASSARLSRVVNTEASF.

A few counts support this clonotype. The chain uses TRBV18 and TRBJ1-2; D is unresolved. Germline assignment: CDR1 KGHSH and CDR2 LQKENI. CDR3 length: 15 residues. Deletions cut 3 bases from V and 3 bases from J, with 14 bases between. The CDR3 sequence is CASSPSQLGDYGYTF. CDR3 bases: TGTGCCAGCTCACCCTCTCAGTTGGGAGACTATGGCTACACCTTC.

In the case of this clonotype: Given a much more abundant clone one base away, this may be a read error. The J gene is TRBJ2-5, the V gene TRBV20-1, with D perhaps given as TRBD1 or TRBD2 (6 bases each). Trimming shortened V by 3 bases and J by 7 bases, and 15 bases separated the two germline ends. Looked up from germline, CDR1 is DFQATT and CDR2 is SNEGSKA (reference sequence). The CDR3 has 13 amino acids. The CDR3 loop reads CSARLGGEGTQYF. In DNA form, the CDR3 reads TGCAGTGCTAGGCTCGGGGGCGAAGGGACCCAGTACTTC.

This clonotype has only a few counts. The conserved final phenylalanine or tryptophan is absent from the CDR3, which likely points to a read error. The rearrangement joins TRBV7-2 to TRBJ1-1; tentatively, D is TRBD1 (6 bases). Germline CDR1 and CDR2: SGHTA and FQGNSA. CDR3 length: 14 amino acids. Trimming left V 5 bases short and J 2 bases short, with 12 bases between. The CDR3 coding sequence is TGTGCCAGCAGCACACAGGGTTTCAACACTGAAGCTTTCCTT. This gives the protein CASSTQGFNTEAFL.

In this sample, this clonotype is medium-sized. This chain links TRBV6-1 with TRBJ2-3; 10 nucleotides match TRBD2. The CDR3 totals 16 residues. CDR1 and CDR2 from the germline V gene are MNHNS and SASEGT. V dropped 6 bases and J dropped 2; count of bases not matched to a gene: 8. The CDR3 loop reads CASRGYSGRDTDTQYF. In nucleotides, the CDR3 is TGTGCCAGCAGGGGTTACAGCGGGAGGGACACAGATACGCAGTATTTT.

Comment on this clonotype: A much larger clone is a single base away; this may be a read error. The chain carries TRBV11-2 and TRBJ1-2; 10 bases align to TRBD1. Germline V gene sequence: CDR1 SGHAT, CDR2 FQNNGV. The CDR3 length is 16 residues. The CDR3 sequence is CASSLPRDRGVNGYAF. The CDR3 region has the DNA TGTGCCAGCAGCTTACCCCGGGACAGGGGAGTAAATGGCTACGCCTTC. Supplemented by reference TRBV11-2 and TRBJ1-2, the full variable domain reads EAGVAQSPRYKIIEKRQSVAFWCNPISGHATLYWYQQILGQGPKLLIQFQNNGVVDDSQLPKDRFSAERLKGVDSTLKIQPAKLEDSAVYLCASSLPRDRGVNGYAFGSGTRLTVV.

This clonotype came up many times. The V gene is TRBV4-2, the J gene TRBJ2-2, with a possible D match to TRBD2 (5 bases). Trimming left V 10 bases short and J 6 bases short, with 21 bases between. The CDR3 consists of 15 residues. Germline V gene sequence: CDR1 LGHNA, CDR2 YNFKEQ. CDR3 residues: CATSSGERHPGELFF. CDR3 nucleotide sequence: TGTGCCACCTCCTCCGGGGAGAGGCATCCCGGGGAGCTGTTTTTT.

This clonotype is judged medium-sized. The CDR3 loop reads CATSRVTGQPTEFF. The CDR3 DNA is TGTGCCACCAGCAGAGTAACGGGGCAGCCAACCGAGTTCTTC. The V call is TRBV15, the J call TRBJ2-1; D is perhaps TRBD1 or TRBD2 (5 bases each). Germline-derived CDR1 and CDR2 are LNHNV and YYDKDF (reference sequence). Trimming shortened V by 1 base and J by 14 bases, and 18 bases separated the two germline ends. The CDR3 runs to 14 residues.

There are a few counts of this clonotype. The V and J genes are TRBV5-1 and TRBJ2-2; D not resolved. CDR3 length equals 13 residues. V was shortened by 2 bases and J by 7 bases, with 9 bases between the two germline ends. The germline gives CDR1 SGHRS, CDR2 YFSETQ. CDR3 nucleotide sequence: TGCGCCAGCAGCTTTAGTGGACGCGGGGAGCTGTTTTTT. It translates to CASSFSGRGELFF.

By share, this clonotype ranks as medium-sized. This chain uses TRBV27 with TRBJ2-7, with TRBD2 matching over 7 bases. The CDR3 runs 15 residues. Germline V gives CDR1 MNHEY, CDR2 SMNVEV (reference sequence). The ends lost 4 bases at V and 3 bases at J; junction bases unmatched: 9. CDR3 nucleotides: TGTGCCAGCAGTTACGGGGACTACTCCATCTACGAGCAGTACTTC. It yields the protein CASSYGDYSIYEQYF.

A remark on this clonotype: This could be a read error, since a much larger clone is one nucleotide away. The chain carries TRBV4-2 and TRBJ2-2; maybe TRBD2 (5 bases). The CDR3 is 15 amino acids. The V end was cut by 11 bases, the J end by 6 bases, with 22 bases between. Germline CDR1 reads LGHNA; CDR2 reads YNFKEQ. The CDR3 DNA reads as TGTGCCGCCTCCTCCGGGGAGAGGCATCCCGGGGAGCTGTTTTTT. It translates to CAASSGERHPGELFF.

This clonotype was picked up many times. The J gene is TRBJ1-1, the V gene TRBV20-1, with D possibly being TRBD1 (6 bases). Germline CDR1 reads DFQATT; CDR2 reads SNEGSKA (reference sequence). The CDR3 length is 15 residues. V dropped 3 bases and J dropped 0 bases, with 14 bases sitting between them. In DNA, the CDR3 is TGCAGTGCTAGGTACCCCGGGACACTGAACACTGAAGCTTTCTTT. Encoded protein: CSARYPGTLNTEAFF.

V usage is TRBV12-3 or TRBV12-4 and J usage is TRBJ2-7; weak D call: TRBD2 (7 bases). The CDR3 consists of 16 residues. V shed 2 bases and J shed 5 bases, with 19 bases lying between them. CDR3 residues: CASSLWGGALGDEQYF. DNA for the CDR3: TGTGCCAGCAGTTTATGGGGGGGCGCCTTGGGAGACGAGCAGTACTTC.

There are many counts of this clonotype. This chain joins TRBV4-2 and TRBJ2-5; the D gene could be TRBD1 or TRBD2 (5 bases each). CDR3 length: 14 amino acids. Germline V gene data show CDR1 as LGHNA and CDR2 as YNFKEQ. The V end was cut by 4 bases, the J end by 5 bases, with 14 bases between. CDR3 amino acids: CASSPEGPRETQYF. CDR3 bases: TGTGCCAGCAGCCCAGAGGGACCGAGGGAGACCCAGTACTTC.

This clonotype was seen many times. The chain uses TRBV28 and TRBJ2-5; D possibly corresponds to TRBD1 (6 bases). The V end was cut by 3 bases, the J end by 0 bases, with 14 bases between. CDR1 and CDR2 (germline): MDHEN, SYDVKM. The CDR3 runs 16 residues. The CDR3 DNA is TGTGCCAGCAGTTTCTTCGTCCGGGACAACCAAGAGACCCAGTACTTC. It translates to CASSFFVRDNQETQYF.

V and J are TRBV18 and TRBJ1-1; unclear D gene. Trimming left V 4 bases short and J 3 bases short, with 12 bases between. The V gene's germline CDR1 is KGHSH and CDR2 LQKENI. CDR3 length equals 14 residues. The CDR3, as DNA: TGTGCCAGCTCACAAACCGACCCGGACACTGAAGCTTTCTTT. It is translated as CASSQTDPDTEAFF.

This clonotype was detected many times. This rearrangement joins TRBV20-1 to TRBJ1-5, with D possibly TRBD1 on 5 matching bases. This CDR3 spans 16 amino acids. Trimming shortened V by 3 bases and J by 2 bases, and 17 bases separated the two germline ends. CDR1 DFQATT and CDR2 SNEGSKA come from the germline V gene (reference sequence). The CDR3 DNA follows: TGCAGTGCTAGCAGGGCACCGTTTCAAGGCAATCAGCCCCAGCATTTT. It specifies CSASRAPFQGNQPQHF.

This clonotype was seen many times. The chain uses TRBV2 and TRBJ2-1; a possible D gene is TRBD2 (6 bases). Trimming shortened V by 9 bases and J by 14 bases, and 11 bases separated the two germline ends. The CDR3 length is 9 residues. Germline V lookup: CDR1 SNHLY, CDR2 FYNNEI. The CDR3 DNA follows: TGTGCCAGAGGGGACTCGGAGTTCTTC. Amino acids: CARGDSEFF.